The T cell receptor (beta chain) under discussion was sequenced for a study of blood T cells in healthy people across ages. V lost 8 bases to trimming and J lost 2 bases, with 10 bases between them. Per the germline V gene, CDR1 is MDHEN and CDR2 is SYDVKM. CDR3 length: 12 residues. A sample-barcoded 5' primer and a J-beta primer mix were used in a second PCR of roughly 7 to 12 cycles. TCRdb re-called the 5' RACE reads through MiXCR, storing one row per CDR3 protein. This table has fewer than 1.5 million distinct CDR3 sequences, 42% appearing once. Study outcomes and limitations: Estimated diversity, derived from one million T cells, was regarded as an underestimate.

With respect to this clonotype: Its antigen is unidentified.

The clonotype originates from a young woman in good health. The sequenced material came from blood. The J gene is TRBJ2-7, the V gene TRBV28; possibly TRBD1 for D (5 bases). CDR3: CASSMGPYEQYF. The CDR3 bases are TGTGCCAGCTCCATGGGGCCCTACGAGCAGTACTTC.